This T cell receptor beta chain was profiled in a study of blood T cell repertoires in COVID-19. At the level of the study: COVID-19 samples collected from the United States, Italy and Spain covered acute and convalescent phases. T cells, B-cell-depleted T cells, or PBMCs supplied cDNA or gDNA.

Original handling: Amplification with reference gene primers provided the estimates of nucleated cell counts. Assay: immunoSEQ multiplex PCR; the TCRdb copy retains only in-frame clones and omits some. That table is the source of V, J and clone size, and D and trimming were worked out from the DNA. The table has about 180,000 clones, about 83% seen once. Germline values: CDR1 MGHDK, CDR2 SYGVNS. This CDR3 has 14 residues. V was pared by 6 bases and J by 5 bases, with 3 bases of the junction left unmatched. The receptor's source is a human donor in a cohort sampled during active COVID-19. The specimen sequenced was peripheral blood. The chain couples TRBV25-1 to TRBJ1-4; TRBD1 agrees at 10 bases. DNA for the CDR3: TGTGCCAGCAGACCGGGACAGGGGAATGAAAAACTGTTTTTT. Translating it yields CASRPGQGNEKLFF.